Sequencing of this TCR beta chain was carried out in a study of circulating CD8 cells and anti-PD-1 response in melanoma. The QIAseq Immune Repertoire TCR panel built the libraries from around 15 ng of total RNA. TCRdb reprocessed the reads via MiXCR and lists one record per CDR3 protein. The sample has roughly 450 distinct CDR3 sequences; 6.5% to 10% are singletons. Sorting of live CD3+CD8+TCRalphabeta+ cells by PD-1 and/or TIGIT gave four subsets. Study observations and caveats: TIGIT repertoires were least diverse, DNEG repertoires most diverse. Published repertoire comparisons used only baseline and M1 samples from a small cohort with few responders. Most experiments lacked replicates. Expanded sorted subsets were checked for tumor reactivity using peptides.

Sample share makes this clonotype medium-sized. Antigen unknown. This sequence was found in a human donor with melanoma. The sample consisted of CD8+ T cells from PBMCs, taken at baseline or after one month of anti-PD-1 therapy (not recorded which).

CDR3 in DNA: TGTGCCAGCAGCCTCTTAGGGGGACTAGCGGGGAGCGAGCAGTTCTTC. Translating gives CASSLLGGLAGSEQFF. This chain uses TRBV3-1 with TRBJ2-1; 13 bases fit TRBD2. V lost 4 bases, J lost 10 bases, and 10 bases stayed unmatched. The V gene's germline CDR1 is LGHDT and CDR2 YNNKEL (reference sequence). The CDR3 consists of 16 residues.